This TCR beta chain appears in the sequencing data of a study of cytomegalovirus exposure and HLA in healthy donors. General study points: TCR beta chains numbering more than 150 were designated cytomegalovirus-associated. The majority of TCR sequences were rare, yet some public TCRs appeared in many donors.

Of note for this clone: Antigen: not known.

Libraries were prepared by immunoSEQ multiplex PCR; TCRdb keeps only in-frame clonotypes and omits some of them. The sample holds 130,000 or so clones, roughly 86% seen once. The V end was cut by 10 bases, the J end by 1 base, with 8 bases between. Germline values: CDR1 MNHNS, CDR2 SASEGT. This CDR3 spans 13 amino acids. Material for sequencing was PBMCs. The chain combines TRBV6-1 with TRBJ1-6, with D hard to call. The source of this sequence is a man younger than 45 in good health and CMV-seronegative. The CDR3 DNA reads TGTGCCACGGGTGGTTCCTATAATTCACCCCTCCACTTT. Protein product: CATGGSYNSPLHF.